This T cell receptor (beta chain) was sequenced for a study of CXCR3-negative and CXCR3-positive naive CD8 T cells (dated by TCRdb to about 2019). Study-level background: In total, approximately 140 million TRB reads were obtained, which works out to roughly 1.5 +/- 0.3 million reads per library. Diversity and physicochemical repertoire analyses covered about a dozen donors pooled from two independent experiments. TRBV-TRBJ cluster analysis included naive subsets from a handful of donors and memory cells from 3 donors.

Paper-wide results and their limitations: TRBV-TRBJ usage was similar between naive CXCR3-negative and CXCR3-positive cells from the same donor, while memory cells showed distinct patterns. CXCR3 expression partially decreased after cryopreservation, so most assays used freshly isolated PBMCs. TRB CDR3s from CXCR3-positive naive cells showed higher hydrophobicity (lower Kidera factor 4), lower energy, and higher strength and volume indices than CXCR3-negative naive cells. Because surface CD5, which has been linked to self-reactivity in mice, was comparable between naive subsets, TCR interaction strength was also inferred from TRB CDR3 physicochemical properties. Repertoire diversity was comparably high in both naive subsets but much lower in memory CD8+ T cells.

TCRdb shows the sequencer as NextSeq 550. The Human TCR Profiling Kit (MiLaboratory) was used to prepare UMI-labeled 5' RACE TRB cDNA libraries. The full amount of extracted RNA was used for cDNA synthesis, and the full amount of resulting cDNA was used for PCR amplification. The libraries were made side by side, with each library going through the same number of PCR cycles. The source study handled its data this way. MIGEC and MiXCR extracted about 50,000 +/- 10,000 unique UMI-labeled TRB cDNA molecules per library, requiring at least two reads per UMI. On average, roughly 40,000 +/- 10,000 functional in-frame TRB CDR3 nucleotide clonotypes lacking stop codons were found per library. After each sample was downsampled to 5000 UMI-labeled TRB molecules, VDJtools was used to calculate diversity metrics such as normalized Shannon-Wiener and Chao1. Clonotype-size-weighted physicochemical properties of the central five CDR3 residues (interaction energy, strength, volume and Kidera factor 4) were computed in VDJtools. One entry per CDR3 protein sequence results from the TCRdb reprocessing of the reads, with DNA left out. Here the V and J calls rest on TCRdb's processing, not on the authors' analysis. This sample's table carries over 100,000 distinct CDR3 sequences. Roughly 0.3% of the sample lies in the top ten.

Per the germline V gene (reference sequence), LNHDA is the CDR1 and SQIVND is the CDR2. From the cysteine up to the phenylalanine, the CDR3 has a length of 11 residues. There is no recorded DNA. As to this clonotype: The target of this receptor is not known.

Each CD8+ T cell subset was flow-sorted in triplicate, and 300,000 cells per subset were placed directly into RLT lysis buffer. To exclude memory contaminants, naive CD8+ T cells were stringently defined as CD45RO-CCR7+CD27+CD95-. Peripheral blood mononuclear cells were isolated from buffy coats using standard density gradient centrifugation. A FACSAria III was used to flow-sort naive CXCR3-negative and CXCR3-positive CD8+ T cells. Total RNA was extracted from sorted cells using an RNeasy Mini Kit. The rearranged chain carries TRBV19 and TRBJ2-1. The origin of this receptor is a human donor in good health. Some clones in this sample may be carry-over from other donors' samples. The source material was naive CXCR3- CD8+ T cells from blood. According to the study, the label for this sample's cell subset or site signals: CD45RO-CCR7+CD27+CD95- naive CD8+ T cells lacking CXCR3 (TNR3-). The CDR3 in this case is CASSIGDEQFF.